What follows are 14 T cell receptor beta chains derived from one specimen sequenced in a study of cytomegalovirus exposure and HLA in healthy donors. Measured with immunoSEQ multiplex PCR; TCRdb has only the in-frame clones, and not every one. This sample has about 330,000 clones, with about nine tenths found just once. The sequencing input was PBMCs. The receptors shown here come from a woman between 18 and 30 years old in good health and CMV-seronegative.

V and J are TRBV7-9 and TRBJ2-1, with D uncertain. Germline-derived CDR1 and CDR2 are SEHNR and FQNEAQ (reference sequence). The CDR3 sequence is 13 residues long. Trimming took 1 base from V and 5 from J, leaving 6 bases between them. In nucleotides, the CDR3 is TGTGCCAGCAGCTTAGATGGAGACAATGAGCAGTTCTTC. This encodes CASSLDGDNEQFF.

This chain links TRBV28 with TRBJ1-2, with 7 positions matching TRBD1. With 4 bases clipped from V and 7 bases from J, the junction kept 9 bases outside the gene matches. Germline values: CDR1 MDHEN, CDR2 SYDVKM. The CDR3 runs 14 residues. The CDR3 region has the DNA TGTGCCAGCAGTTGGGTTGACAGGGCCCTTGGCTACACCTTC. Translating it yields CASSWVDRALGYTF.

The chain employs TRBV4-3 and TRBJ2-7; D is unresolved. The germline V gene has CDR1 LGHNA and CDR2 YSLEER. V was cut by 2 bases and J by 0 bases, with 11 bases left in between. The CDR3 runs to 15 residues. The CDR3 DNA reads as TGCGCCAGCAGCCAACTCGGGTCCAACTCCTACGAGCAGTACTTC. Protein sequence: CASSQLGSNSYEQYF.

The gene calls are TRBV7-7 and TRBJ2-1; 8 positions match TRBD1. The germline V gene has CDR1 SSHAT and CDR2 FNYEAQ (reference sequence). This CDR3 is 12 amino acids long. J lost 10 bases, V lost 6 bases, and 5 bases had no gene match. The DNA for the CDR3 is TGTGCCAGCAGAGGACAGGGAGAGGAGCAGTTCTTC. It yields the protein CASRGQGEEQFF. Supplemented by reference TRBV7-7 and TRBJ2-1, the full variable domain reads GAGVSQSPRYKVTKRGQDVTLRCDPISSHATLYWYQQALGQGPEFLTYFNYEAQPDKSGLPSDRFSAERPEGSISTLTIQRTEQRDSAMYRCASRGQGEEQFFGPGTRLTVL.

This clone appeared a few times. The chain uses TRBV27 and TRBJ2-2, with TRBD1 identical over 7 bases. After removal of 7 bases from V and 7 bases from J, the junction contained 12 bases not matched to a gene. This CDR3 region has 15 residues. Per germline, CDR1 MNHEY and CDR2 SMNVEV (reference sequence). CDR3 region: CASKGDSLLGGELFF. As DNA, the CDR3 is TGTGCCAGCAAAGGGGACAGCTTACTCGGCGGGGAGCTGTTTTTT.

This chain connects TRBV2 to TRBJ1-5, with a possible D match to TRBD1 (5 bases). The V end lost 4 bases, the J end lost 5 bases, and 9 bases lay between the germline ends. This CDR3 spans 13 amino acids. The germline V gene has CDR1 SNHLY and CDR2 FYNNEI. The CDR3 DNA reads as TGTGCCAGCAGTGTACAGGTGGATCAGCCCCAGCATTTT. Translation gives CASSVQVDQPQHF.

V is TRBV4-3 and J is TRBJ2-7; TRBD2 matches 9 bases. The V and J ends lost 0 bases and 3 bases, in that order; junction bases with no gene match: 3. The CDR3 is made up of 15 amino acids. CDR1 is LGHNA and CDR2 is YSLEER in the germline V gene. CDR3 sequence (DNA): TGCGCCAGCAGCCAAGATACACTAGCGGGCTACGAGCAGTACTTC. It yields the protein CASSQDTLAGYEQYF.

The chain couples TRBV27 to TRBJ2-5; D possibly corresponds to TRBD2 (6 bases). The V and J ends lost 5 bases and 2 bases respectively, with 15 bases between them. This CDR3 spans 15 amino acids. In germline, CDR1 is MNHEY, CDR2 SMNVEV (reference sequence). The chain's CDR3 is CASSHLGTSQETQYF. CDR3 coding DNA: TGTGCCAGCAGTCACCTGGGGACTTCGCAAGAGACCCAGTACTTC.

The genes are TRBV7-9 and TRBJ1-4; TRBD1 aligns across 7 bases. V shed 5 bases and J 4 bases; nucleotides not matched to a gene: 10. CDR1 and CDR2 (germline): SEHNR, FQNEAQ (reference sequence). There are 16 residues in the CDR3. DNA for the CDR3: TGTGCCAGCAGCACGGGGACAGCTGGCCTTAATGAAAAACTGTTTTTT. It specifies CASSTGTAGLNEKLFF.

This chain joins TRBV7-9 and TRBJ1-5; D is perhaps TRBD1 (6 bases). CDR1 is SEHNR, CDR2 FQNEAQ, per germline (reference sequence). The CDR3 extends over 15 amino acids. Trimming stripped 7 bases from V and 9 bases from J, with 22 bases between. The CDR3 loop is CASTTDRNGDRPQHF. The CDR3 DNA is TGTGCCAGCACCACGGACAGAAATGGGGATAGGCCCCAGCATTTT.

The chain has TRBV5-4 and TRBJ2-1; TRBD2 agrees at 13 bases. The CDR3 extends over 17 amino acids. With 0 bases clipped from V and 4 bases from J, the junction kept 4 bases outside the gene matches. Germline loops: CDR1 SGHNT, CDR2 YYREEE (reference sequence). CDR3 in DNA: TGTGCCAGCAGCTTGGGGACTAGCGGGAGAATATACAATGAGCAGTTCTTC. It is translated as CASSLGTSGRIYNEQFF.

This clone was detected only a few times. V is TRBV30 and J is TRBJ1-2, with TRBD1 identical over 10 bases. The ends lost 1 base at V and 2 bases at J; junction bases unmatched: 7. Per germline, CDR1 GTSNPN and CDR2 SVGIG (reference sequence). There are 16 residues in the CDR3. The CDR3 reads CAWSGGDRGANYGYTF. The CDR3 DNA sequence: TGTGCCTGGAGTGGCGGGGACAGGGGAGCGAACTATGGCTACACCTTC.

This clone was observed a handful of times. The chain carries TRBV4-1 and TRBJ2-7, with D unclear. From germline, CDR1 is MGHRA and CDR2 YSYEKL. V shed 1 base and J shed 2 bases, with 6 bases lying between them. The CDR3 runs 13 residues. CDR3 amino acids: CASSQGEAYEQYF. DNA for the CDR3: TGCGCCAGCAGCCAAGGTGAGGCCTACGAGCAGTACTTC.

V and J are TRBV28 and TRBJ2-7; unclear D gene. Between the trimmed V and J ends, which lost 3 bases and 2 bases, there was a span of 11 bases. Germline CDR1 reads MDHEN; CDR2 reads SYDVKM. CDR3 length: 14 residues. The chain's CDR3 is CASSFPFYPYEQYF. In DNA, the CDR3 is TGTGCCAGCAGTTTCCCCTTCTATCCCTACGAGCAGTACTTC.